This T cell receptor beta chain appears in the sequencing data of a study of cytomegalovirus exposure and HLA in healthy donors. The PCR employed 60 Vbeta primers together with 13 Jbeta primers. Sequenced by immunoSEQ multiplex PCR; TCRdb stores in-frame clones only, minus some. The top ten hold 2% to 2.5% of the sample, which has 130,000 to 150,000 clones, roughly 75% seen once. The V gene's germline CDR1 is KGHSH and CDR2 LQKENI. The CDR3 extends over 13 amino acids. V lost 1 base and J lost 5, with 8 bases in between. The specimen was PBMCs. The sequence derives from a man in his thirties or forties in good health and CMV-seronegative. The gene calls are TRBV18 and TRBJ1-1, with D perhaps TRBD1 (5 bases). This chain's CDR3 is CASSPRGGTEAFF. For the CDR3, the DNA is TGTGCCAGCTCACCACGGGGGGGAACTGAAGCTTTCTTT.